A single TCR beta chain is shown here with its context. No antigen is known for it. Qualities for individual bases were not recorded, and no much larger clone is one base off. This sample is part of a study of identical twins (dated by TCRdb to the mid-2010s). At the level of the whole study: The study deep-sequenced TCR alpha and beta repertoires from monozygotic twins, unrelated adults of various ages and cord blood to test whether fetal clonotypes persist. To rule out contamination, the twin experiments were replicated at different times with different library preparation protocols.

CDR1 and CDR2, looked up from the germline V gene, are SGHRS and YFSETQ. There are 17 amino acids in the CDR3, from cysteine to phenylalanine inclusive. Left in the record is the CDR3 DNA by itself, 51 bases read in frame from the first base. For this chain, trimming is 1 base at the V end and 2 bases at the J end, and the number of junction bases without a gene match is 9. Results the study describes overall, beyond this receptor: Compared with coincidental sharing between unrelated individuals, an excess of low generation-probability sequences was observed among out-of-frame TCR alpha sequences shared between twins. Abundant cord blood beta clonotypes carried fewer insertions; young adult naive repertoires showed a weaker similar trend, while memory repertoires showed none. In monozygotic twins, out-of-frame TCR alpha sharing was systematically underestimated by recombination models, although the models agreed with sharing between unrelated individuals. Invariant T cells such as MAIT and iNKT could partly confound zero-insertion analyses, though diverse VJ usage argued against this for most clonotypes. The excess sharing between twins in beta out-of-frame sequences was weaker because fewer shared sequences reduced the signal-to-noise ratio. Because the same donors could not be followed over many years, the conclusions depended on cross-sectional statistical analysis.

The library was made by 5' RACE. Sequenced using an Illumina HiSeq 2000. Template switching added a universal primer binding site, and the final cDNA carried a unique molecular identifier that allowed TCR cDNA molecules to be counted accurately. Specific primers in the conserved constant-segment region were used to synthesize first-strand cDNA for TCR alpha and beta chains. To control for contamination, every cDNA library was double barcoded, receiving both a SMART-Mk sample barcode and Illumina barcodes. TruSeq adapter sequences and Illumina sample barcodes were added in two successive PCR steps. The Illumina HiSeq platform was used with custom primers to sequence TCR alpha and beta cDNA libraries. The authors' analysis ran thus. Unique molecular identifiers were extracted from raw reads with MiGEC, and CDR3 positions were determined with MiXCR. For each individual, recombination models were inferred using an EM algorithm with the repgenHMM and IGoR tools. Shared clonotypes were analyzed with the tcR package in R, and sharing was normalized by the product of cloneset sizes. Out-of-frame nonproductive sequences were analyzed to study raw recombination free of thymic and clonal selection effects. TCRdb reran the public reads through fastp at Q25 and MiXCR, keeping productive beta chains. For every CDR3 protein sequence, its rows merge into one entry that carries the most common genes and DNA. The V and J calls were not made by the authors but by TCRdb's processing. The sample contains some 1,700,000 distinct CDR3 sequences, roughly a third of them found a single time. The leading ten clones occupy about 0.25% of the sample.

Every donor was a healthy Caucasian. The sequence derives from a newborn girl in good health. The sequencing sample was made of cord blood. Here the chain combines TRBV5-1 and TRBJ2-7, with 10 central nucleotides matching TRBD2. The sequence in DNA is TGCGCCAGCAGCTTGAAGTGGCTAGCGGGAGCCCCCTACGAGCAGTACTTC. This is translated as CASSLKWLAGAPYEQYF.